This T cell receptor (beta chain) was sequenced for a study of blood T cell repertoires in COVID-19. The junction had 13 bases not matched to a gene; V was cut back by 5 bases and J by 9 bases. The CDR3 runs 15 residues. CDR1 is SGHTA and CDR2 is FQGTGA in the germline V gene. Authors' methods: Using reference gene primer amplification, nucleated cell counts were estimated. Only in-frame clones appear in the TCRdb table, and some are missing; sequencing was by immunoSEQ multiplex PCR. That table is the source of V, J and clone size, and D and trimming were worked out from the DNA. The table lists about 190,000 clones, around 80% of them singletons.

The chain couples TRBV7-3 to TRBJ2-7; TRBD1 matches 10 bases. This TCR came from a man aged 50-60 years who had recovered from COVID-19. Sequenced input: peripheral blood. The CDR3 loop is CASSPWGGQGMGQYF. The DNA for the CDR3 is TGTGCCAGCAGCCCCTGGGGGGGACAGGGGATGGGGCAGTACTTC. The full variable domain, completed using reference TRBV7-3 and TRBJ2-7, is GAGVSQTPSNKVTEKGKYVELRCDPISGHTALYWYRQSLGQGPEFLIYFQGTGAADDSGLPNDRFFAVRPEGSVSTLKIQRTERGDSAVYLCASSPWGGQGMGQYFGPGTRLTVT.